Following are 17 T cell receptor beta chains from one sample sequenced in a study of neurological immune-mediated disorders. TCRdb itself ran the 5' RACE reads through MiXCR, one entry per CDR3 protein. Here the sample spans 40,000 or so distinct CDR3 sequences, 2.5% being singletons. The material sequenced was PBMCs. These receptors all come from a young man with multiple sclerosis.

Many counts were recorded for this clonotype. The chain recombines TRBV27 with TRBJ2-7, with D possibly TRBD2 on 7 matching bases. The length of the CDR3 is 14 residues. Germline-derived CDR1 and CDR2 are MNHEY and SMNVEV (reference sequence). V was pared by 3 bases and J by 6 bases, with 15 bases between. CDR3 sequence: CASSFGGQGAEQYF. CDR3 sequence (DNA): TGTGCCAGCAGTTTCGGGGGGCAGGGTGCCGAGCAGTACTTC.

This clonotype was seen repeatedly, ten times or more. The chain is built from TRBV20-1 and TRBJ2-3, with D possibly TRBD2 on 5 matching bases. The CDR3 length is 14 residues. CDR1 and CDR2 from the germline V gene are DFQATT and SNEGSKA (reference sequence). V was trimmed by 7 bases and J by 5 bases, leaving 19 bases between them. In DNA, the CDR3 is TGCAGTGGTTACGGGCCCGATGCGGGAGATACGCAGTATTTT. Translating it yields CSGYGPDAGDTQYF.

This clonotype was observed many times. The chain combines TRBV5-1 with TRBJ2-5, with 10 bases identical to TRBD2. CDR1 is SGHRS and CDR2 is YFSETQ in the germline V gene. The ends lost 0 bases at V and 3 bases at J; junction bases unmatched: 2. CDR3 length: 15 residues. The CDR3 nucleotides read TGCGCCAGCAGCTTGGAGGGACTAGCGAAAGAGACCCAGTACTTC. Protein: CASSLEGLAKETQYF.

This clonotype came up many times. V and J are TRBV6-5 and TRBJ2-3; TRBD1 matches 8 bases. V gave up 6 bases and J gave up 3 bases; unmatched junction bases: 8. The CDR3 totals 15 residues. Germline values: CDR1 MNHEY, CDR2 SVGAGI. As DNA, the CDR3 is TGTGCCAGCAGACGGCGTCGACAGGGGACAGATACGCAGTATTTT. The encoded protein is CASRRRRQGTDTQYF.

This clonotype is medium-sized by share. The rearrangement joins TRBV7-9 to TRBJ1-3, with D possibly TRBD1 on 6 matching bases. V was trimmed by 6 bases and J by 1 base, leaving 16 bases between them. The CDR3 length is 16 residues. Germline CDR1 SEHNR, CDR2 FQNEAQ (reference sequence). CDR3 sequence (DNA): TGTGCCAGCAGTCCCACTTCGGGACAATCTGGAAACACCATATATTTT. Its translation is CASSPTSGQSGNTIYF.

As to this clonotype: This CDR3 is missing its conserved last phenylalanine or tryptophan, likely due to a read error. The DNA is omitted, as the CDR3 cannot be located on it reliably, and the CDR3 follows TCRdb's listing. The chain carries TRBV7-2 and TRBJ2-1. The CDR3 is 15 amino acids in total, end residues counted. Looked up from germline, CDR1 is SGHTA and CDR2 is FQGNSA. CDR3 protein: CASSLTTSPYNEQFG.

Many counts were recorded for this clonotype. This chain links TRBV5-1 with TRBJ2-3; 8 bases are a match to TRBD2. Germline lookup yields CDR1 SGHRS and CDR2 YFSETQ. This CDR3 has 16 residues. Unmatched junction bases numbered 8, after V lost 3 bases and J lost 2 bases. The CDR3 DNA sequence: TGCGCCAGCAGCTCCGCGGGCGGGGGGATCACAGATACGCAGTATTTT. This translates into CASSSAGGGITDTQYF.

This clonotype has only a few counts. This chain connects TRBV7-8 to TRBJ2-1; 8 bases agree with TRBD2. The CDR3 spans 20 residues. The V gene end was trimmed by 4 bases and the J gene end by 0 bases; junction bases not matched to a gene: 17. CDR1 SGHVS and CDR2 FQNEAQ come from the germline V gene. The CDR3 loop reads CASSSIGGLAGSLSYNEQFF. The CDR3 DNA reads TGTGCCAGCAGCTCGATCGGGGGGCTAGCGGGCTCCCTCTCCTACAATGAGCAGTTCTTC.

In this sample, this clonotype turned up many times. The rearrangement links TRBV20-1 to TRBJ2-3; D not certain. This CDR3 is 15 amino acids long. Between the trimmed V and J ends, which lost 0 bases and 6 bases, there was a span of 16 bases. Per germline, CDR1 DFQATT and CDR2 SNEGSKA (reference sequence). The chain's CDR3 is CSARDQSWAVDTQYF. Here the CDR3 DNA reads TGCAGTGCTAGAGATCAGAGCTGGGCAGTTGATACGCAGTATTTT.

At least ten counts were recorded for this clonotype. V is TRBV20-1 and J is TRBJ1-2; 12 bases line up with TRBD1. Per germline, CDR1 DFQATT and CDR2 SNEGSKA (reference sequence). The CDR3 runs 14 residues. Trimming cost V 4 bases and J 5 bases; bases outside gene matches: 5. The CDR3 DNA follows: TGCAGTGCTACCCGGGACAGGGGGCGTTATGGCTACACCTTC. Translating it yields CSATRDRGRYGYTF.

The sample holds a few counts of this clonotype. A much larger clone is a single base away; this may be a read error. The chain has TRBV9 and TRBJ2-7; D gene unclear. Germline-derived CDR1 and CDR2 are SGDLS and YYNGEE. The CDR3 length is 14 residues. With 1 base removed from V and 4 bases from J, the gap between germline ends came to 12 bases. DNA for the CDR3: TGTGCCAGCAGCGTATCCACCTCGGAATACGAGCAGTACTTC. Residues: CASSVSTSEYEQYF.

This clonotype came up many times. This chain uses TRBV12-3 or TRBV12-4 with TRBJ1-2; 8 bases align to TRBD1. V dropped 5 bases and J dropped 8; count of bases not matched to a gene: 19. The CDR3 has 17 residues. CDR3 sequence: CASSRGVRSWTGQGYTF. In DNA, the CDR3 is TGTGCCAGCAGTCGCGGGGTGCGAAGCTGGACAGGGCAAGGCTACACCTTC.

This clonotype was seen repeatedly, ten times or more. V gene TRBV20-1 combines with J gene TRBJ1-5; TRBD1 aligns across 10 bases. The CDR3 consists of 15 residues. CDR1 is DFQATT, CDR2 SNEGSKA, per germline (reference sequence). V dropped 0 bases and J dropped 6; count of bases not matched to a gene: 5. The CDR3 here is CSARDRQGAGQPQHF. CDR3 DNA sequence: TGCAGTGCTAGAGATCGACAGGGGGCGGGTCAGCCCCAGCATTTT.

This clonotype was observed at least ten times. The CDR3 DNA follows: TGCAGTGCTAGGGATGGAGAGTACGGCGGGGAGCTGTTTTTT. Its protein product is CSARDGEYGGELFF. The chain carries TRBV20-1 and TRBJ2-2; D call uncertain. This CDR3 is 14 amino acids long. Germline-derived CDR1 and CDR2 are DFQATT and SNEGSKA (reference sequence). Trimming stripped 3 bases from V and 7 bases from J, with 15 bases between.

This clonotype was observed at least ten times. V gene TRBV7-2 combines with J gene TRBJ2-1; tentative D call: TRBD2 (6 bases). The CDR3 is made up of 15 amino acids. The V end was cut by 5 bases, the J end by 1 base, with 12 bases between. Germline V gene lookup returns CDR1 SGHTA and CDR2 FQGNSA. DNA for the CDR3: TGTGCCAGCAGCCACGGAGGGAGGTCCTACAATGAGCAGTTCTTC. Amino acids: CASSHGGRSYNEQFF.

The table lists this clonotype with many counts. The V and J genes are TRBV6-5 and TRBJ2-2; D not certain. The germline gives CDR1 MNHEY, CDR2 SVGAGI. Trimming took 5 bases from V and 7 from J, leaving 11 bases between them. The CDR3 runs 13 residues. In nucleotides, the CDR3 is TGTGCCAGCAGTGAAGTAGTTGACGGGGAGCTGTTTTTT. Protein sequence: CASSEVVDGELFF.

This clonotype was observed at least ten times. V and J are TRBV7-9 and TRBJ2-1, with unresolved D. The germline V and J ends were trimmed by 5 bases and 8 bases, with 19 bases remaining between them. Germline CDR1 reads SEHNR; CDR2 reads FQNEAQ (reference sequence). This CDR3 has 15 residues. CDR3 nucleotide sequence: TGTGCCAGCAGCAACTACTTTCTGAGTTTCGATGAGCAGTTCTTC. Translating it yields CASSNYFLSFDEQFF.